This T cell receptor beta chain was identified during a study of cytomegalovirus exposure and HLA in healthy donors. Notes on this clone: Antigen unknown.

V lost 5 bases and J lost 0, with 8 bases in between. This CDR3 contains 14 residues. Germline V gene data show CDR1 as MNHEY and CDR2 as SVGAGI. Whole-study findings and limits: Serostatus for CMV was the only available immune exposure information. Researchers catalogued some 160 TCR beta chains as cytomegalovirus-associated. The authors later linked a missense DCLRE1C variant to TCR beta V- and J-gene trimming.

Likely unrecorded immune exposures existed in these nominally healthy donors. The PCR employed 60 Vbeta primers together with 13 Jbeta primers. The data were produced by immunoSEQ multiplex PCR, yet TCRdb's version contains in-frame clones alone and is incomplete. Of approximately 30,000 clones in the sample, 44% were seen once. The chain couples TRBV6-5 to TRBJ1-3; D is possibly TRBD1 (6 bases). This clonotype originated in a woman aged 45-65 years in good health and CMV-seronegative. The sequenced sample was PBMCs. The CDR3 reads CASSQTGSGNTIYF. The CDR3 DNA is TGTGCCAGCAGTCAGACAGGCTCTGGAAACACCATATATTTT.